The entry below describes one TCR beta chain. Its antigen has not been determined. Base qualities are not recorded, but no much larger clone differs from it by a single base. This entry belongs to a study of blood T cell repertoires in COVID-19 (dated by TCRdb to the early 2020s). Background on the whole study: Samples covering the acute and convalescent phases of COVID-19 were provided by collaborators in the United States, Italy and Spain. The material from the prospective study consisted of cDNA or gDNA derived from T cells, B-cell-depleted T cells, or PBMCs. The dataset comprised deeply sampled blood TCRbeta repertoires from subjects exposed to, actively infected with, or recovered from COVID-19. A freely available public database, intended as a resource for researchers studying the immune response to SARS-CoV-2, is where the repertoires were released. The samples were drawn from the first 160 participants of the ongoing ImmuneRACE study and from 1,254 subjects provided by 6 global collaborators. The sample metadata nearly always contained a de-identified subject ID, COVID-19 status, age in years and sex. Where available, HLA class I and class II types were taken from metadata supplied by the sample provider and were not determined by assay-based typing.

General conclusions and limits of the study: How much clinical and demographic metadata was included differed by source and by participant, and the metadata was provided uncurated.

V lost 1 base and J lost 5 bases; the stretch between them is 17 bases long. From the cysteine through the phenylalanine, the CDR3 covers 16 amino acids. The DNA shown is the 48-base CDR3, in frame from base 1. The CDR1 and CDR2 encoded by the germline V gene (reference sequence) are LNHNV and YYDKDF. TCRbeta CDR3 regions were amplified from genomic DNA by means of the immunoSEQ Assay, a bias-controlled multiplex PCR. The published analysis was carried out like this. Within the assay, amplification of reference gene primers was used to estimate how many nucleated cells each sample contained. To quantify the absolute abundance of each unique TCRbeta CDR3 rearrangement, sequence reads were collapsed and filtered. Productive Simpson clonality was computed per sample as the square root of Simpson's diversity index over productive rearrangements. What TCRdb holds here is the immuneACCESS table cut down to in-frame rearrangements. Part of the clones is not present; checked against another copy, under half of the missing clones reflect an unresolved V gene, and the others are unexplained. Clonal size and the V and J genes are those of that table, whereas D and trimming came from the DNA. The sample contains 150,000 to 200,000 clones, 84% of them found a single time. About 19% of the sample is taken by the ten largest.

Collaborating institutions collected whole blood in K2EDTA tubes following their own protocols. For TCRbeta analysis, collaborators shipped samples in one of three forms: frozen whole blood, isolated PBMCs, or DNA extracted from either of those sample types. The sequencing sample was made of peripheral blood. The chain employs TRBV15 and TRBJ1-2, and the D gene may be TRBD1, 6 bases matching. This sequence originates from a woman older than 75 with acute or convalescent COVID-19. This receptor carries the CDR3 CATSRGGLGVRYGYTF. The nucleotides read TGTGCCACCAGCAGAGGGGGGCTCGGGGTTCGTTATGGCTACACCTTC.